The rows below give T cell receptor beta chains drawn from one sample of a study of shared clonotypes between healthy human individuals. Method: immunoSEQ multiplex PCR; TCRdb's copy keeps in-frame clones and lacks some. The sample carries over a million clones, approximately 98.5% recorded once. Sequenced material: naive CD4+ T cells sorted from blood. The origin of the receptors is a man in his thirties or forties in good health. The CDR3 runs from the conserved cysteine through the conserved F or W. Each record gives: V gene, clone size, D gene, J gene, CDR3 DNA, CDR3 protein. D genes are given only for firm matches. A row's size may be missing; if present it is once, few, many or a size class.

V gene: TRBV19; clone size: .; D gene: TRBD2; J gene: TRBJ2-2; CDR3 DNA: TGTGCCAGTAGTAATAAAGGACTAGCGGGAGGGGCGAACACCGGGGAGCTGTTTTTT; CDR3 protein: CASSNKGLAGGANTGELFF
V gene: TRBV4-3; clone size: .; D gene: TRBD1; J gene: TRBJ2-7; CDR3 DNA: TGCGCCAGCAGCCAAGGGGGGCCTGGGACAGGGTACGACGAGCAGTACTTC; CDR3 protein: CASSQGGPGTGYDEQYF
V gene: TRBV28; clone size: once; D gene: .; J gene: TRBJ1-5; CDR3 DNA: TGTGCCAGCAGTGCCTGGGGACCGGCCCATGGGGATAATCAGCCCCAGCATTTT; CDR3 protein: CASSAWGPAHGDNQPQHF
V gene: TRBV5-4; clone size: .; D gene: .; J gene: TRBJ2-7; CDR3 DNA: TGTGCCAGCAGCTTGGACAGGAGGAACTACGAGCAGTACTTC; CDR3 protein: CASSLDRRNYEQYF
V gene: TRBV6-1; clone size: .; D gene: .; J gene: TRBJ2-7; CDR3 DNA: TGTGCCAGCAAGAGTTATCGGGACCGCTCCTACGAGCAGTACTTC; CDR3 protein: CASKSYRDRSYEQYF
V gene: TRBV5-8; clone size: .; D gene: .; J gene: TRBJ2-7; CDR3 DNA: TGTGCCAGCAGAGGTGTTTCGAATTACGAGCAGTACTTC; CDR3 protein: CASRGVSNYEQYF
V gene: TRBV5-1; clone size: .; D gene: .; J gene: TRBJ1-4; CDR3 DNA: TGCGCCAGCAGCTTGAGGCCCAGGGGCATTGCAACTAATGAAAAACTGTTTTTT; CDR3 protein: CASSLRPRGIATNEKLFF
V gene: TRBV30; clone size: .; D gene: .; J gene: TRBJ1-2; CDR3 DNA: TGTGCCTGGAGTGTAGCAGGGATCGGCTATGGCTACACCTTC; CDR3 protein: CAWSVAGIGYGYTF
V gene: TRBV28; clone size: .; D gene: TRBD2; J gene: TRBJ2-7; CDR3 DNA: TGTGCCAGCGTGGACCCGAGGCGGGAGGGTTGGCAGTACTTC; CDR3 protein: CASVDPRREGWQYF
V gene: TRBV7-9; clone size: .; D gene: .; J gene: TRBJ1-4; CDR3 DNA: TGTGCCAGCAGCTTAGATTGGGGGTGGAGTGCAACTAATGAAAAACTGTTTTTT; CDR3 protein: CASSLDWGWSATNEKLFF
V gene: TRBV10-3; clone size: .; D gene: TRBD1; J gene: TRBJ1-2; CDR3 DNA: TGTGCCATCAGGGACGACCACCCCGGGACAGGCAGCTACACCTTC; CDR3 protein: CAIRDDHPGTGSYTF
V gene: TRBV2; clone size: .; D gene: TRBD1; J gene: TRBJ1-1; CDR3 DNA: TGTGCCAGCAGGGTATGGGACAGGGCGAACACTGAAGCTTTCTTT; CDR3 protein: CASRVWDRANTEAFF
V gene: TRBV29-1; clone size: .; D gene: .; J gene: TRBJ1-5; CDR3 DNA: TGCAGCGTTGGTGAGGGCAGGTTTGATCAGCCCCAGCATTTT; CDR3 protein: CSVGEGRFDQPQHF
V gene: TRBV29-1; clone size: .; D gene: .; J gene: TRBJ1-5; CDR3 DNA: TGCAGCGTTGGGGGGGGGAATCAGCCCCAGCATTTT; CDR3 protein: CSVGGGNQPQHF
V gene: TRBV29-1; clone size: .; D gene: .; J gene: TRBJ2-1; CDR3 DNA: TGCAGCGTTGAAGGGGCAGGGGACAATCACAATGAGCAGTTCTTC; CDR3 protein: CSVEGAGDNHNEQFF
V gene: TRBV27; clone size: once; D gene: .; J gene: TRBJ2-7; CDR3 DNA: TGTGCCAGCAGTCTAAAAGCGGGTCCTGGATACTACGAGCAGTACTTC; CDR3 protein: CASSLKAGPGYYEQYF
V gene: TRBV7-2; clone size: once; D gene: TRBD2; J gene: TRBJ2-2; CDR3 DNA: TGTGCCAGCAGCTCTAGGGGGACTAGCGGGACCGGGGAGCTGTTTTTT; CDR3 protein: CASSSRGTSGTGELFF
V gene: TRBV14; clone size: once; D gene: .; J gene: TRBJ2-2; CDR3 DNA: TGTGCCAGCAGCCGGAGGCTTCTAGCCCCTGGTGCCACCGGGGAGCTGTTTTTT; CDR3 protein: CASSRRLLAPGATGELFF
V gene: TRBV6-6; clone size: .; D gene: .; J gene: TRBJ2-7; CDR3 DNA: TGTGCCAGCAGTTACTCGGGCCGGGAGCCCTACGAGCAGTACTTC; CDR3 protein: CASSYSGREPYEQYF
V gene: TRBV18; clone size: .; D gene: .; J gene: TRBJ2-7; CDR3 DNA: TGTGCCAGCTCACCATCTACTGGAACCTATTACGAGCAGTACTTC; CDR3 protein: CASSPSTGTYYEQYF
V gene: TRBV6-6; clone size: .; D gene: TRBD2; J gene: TRBJ2-7; CDR3 DNA: TGTGCCAGCACCCCAGGCGGGAGTCTTTACGAGCAGTACTTC; CDR3 protein: CASTPGGSLYEQYF
V gene: TRBV7-4; clone size: .; D gene: .; J gene: TRBJ1-6; CDR3 DNA: TGTGCCAGCAGCTTATGGTGGGTTTCACCCCTCCACTTT; CDR3 protein: CASSLWWVSPLHF
V gene: TRBV29-1; clone size: .; D gene: TRBD1; J gene: TRBJ1-4; CDR3 DNA: TGCAGCACGGGACAGGGGGCTAATGAAAAACTGTTTTTT; CDR3 protein: CSTGQGANEKLFF
V gene: TRBV27; clone size: once; D gene: .; J gene: TRBJ1-4; CDR3 DNA: TGTGCCAGCAGTTTATCGGGGACTTTCCGTGCAACTAATGAAAAACTGTTTTTT; CDR3 protein: CASSLSGTFRATNEKLFF
V gene: TRBV5-4; clone size: few; D gene: TRBD2; J gene: TRBJ2-3; CDR3 DNA: TGTGCCAGCAGCTGGGGACTAGCGGGGATCACAGATACGCAGTATTTT; CDR3 protein: CASSWGLAGITDTQYF
V gene: TRBV6-6; clone size: .; D gene: TRBD1; J gene: TRBJ1-1; CDR3 DNA: TGTGCCAGCAGTCTCTTAGACAGGGCCACTGAAGCTTTCTTT; CDR3 protein: CASSLLDRATEAFF
V gene: TRBV18; clone size: .; D gene: TRBD1; J gene: TRBJ2-7; CDR3 DNA: TGTGCCAGCTCACCACCGGGTACCAGGGGGCACGAGCAGTACTTC; CDR3 protein: CASSPPGTRGHEQYF
V gene: TRBV6-5; clone size: .; D gene: .; J gene: TRBJ1-1; CDR3 DNA: TGTGCCAGCAGTTACTCGCCGCTCGCTGAAGCTTTCTTT; CDR3 protein: CASSYSPLAEAFF
V gene: TRBV28; clone size: .; D gene: TRBD2; J gene: TRBJ2-1; CDR3 DNA: TGTGCCAGCAGGGTTCTAGCGGGAGATCATGAGCAGTTCTTC; CDR3 protein: CASRVLAGDHEQFF
V gene: TRBV6-5; clone size: .; D gene: .; J gene: TRBJ2-7; CDR3 DNA: TGTGCCAGCAGTTATCGATGGCTGGGGGGCCGCTACGAGCAGTACTTC; CDR3 protein: CASSYRWLGGRYEQYF
V gene: TRBV18; clone size: once; D gene: .; J gene: TRBJ1-1; CDR3 DNA: TGTGCCAGCTCACCGATCGAGGGTAGCACTGAAGCTTTCTTT; CDR3 protein: CASSPIEGSTEAFF
V gene: TRBV5-4; clone size: .; D gene: .; J gene: TRBJ1-1; CDR3 DNA: TGTGCCAGCAGCTTTGCGCTGAACACTGAAGCTTTCTTT; CDR3 protein: CASSFALNTEAFF
V gene: TRBV2; clone size: .; D gene: .; J gene: TRBJ1-3; CDR3 DNA: TGTGCCAGCAGTGAGATCCCTGCTTCTGGAAACACCATATATTTT; CDR3 protein: CASSEIPASGNTIYF
V gene: TRBV7-2; clone size: .; D gene: .; J gene: TRBJ2-4; CDR3 DNA: TGTGCCAGCAGCTTATTCGGACAACTTACCCAAAACATTCAGTACTTC; CDR3 protein: CASSLFGQLTQNIQYF
V gene: TRBV6-5; clone size: .; D gene: .; J gene: TRBJ2-1; CDR3 DNA: TGTGCCAGCAGTTACTCGAGGCAGATCAATGAGCAGTTCTTC; CDR3 protein: CASSYSRQINEQFF
V gene: TRBV6-1; clone size: .; D gene: .; J gene: TRBJ2-7; CDR3 DNA: TGTGCCAGCAGAAGATTGGCGGATGAGCAGTACTTC; CDR3 protein: CASRRLADEQYF
V gene: TRBV28; clone size: once; D gene: .; J gene: TRBJ2-7; CDR3 DNA: TGTGCCAGCAGTTCCTCCGGGACGCCTACCTACGAGCAGTACTTC; CDR3 protein: CASSSSGTPTYEQYF
V gene: TRBV27; clone size: .; D gene: .; J gene: TRBJ1-3; CDR3 DNA: TGTGCCAGCAGTCCAGGGGTAACTGGAAACACCATATATTTT; CDR3 protein: CASSPGVTGNTIYF
V gene: TRBV29-1; clone size: once; D gene: TRBD2; J gene: TRBJ2-3; CDR3 DNA: TGCAGCGTTCACAATAGCGGGAAGGGGACAGATACGCAGTATTTT; CDR3 protein: CSVHNSGKGTDTQYF
V gene: TRBV7-2; clone size: .; D gene: .; J gene: TRBJ1-3; CDR3 DNA: TGTGCCAGCAGCTTAAGGACCCGGAACACCATATATTTT; CDR3 protein: CASSLRTRNTIYF
V gene: TRBV18; clone size: .; D gene: TRBD1; J gene: TRBJ2-7; CDR3 DNA: TGTGCCAGCTCACCACCGCTGGGACAGGGGAACTACGAGCAGTACTTC; CDR3 protein: CASSPPLGQGNYEQYF
V gene: TRBV28; clone size: .; D gene: TRBD2; J gene: TRBJ2-7; CDR3 DNA: TGTGCCAGCAGGGGAACTAGCGGGACCCTCTACGAGCAGTACTTC; CDR3 protein: CASRGTSGTLYEQYF
V gene: TRBV18; clone size: .; D gene: TRBD2; J gene: TRBJ2-3; CDR3 DNA: TGTGCCAGCTCACCCAGTCCCACTTGGACTAGCGGGAGCACAGATACGCAGTATTTT; CDR3 protein: CASSPSPTWTSGSTDTQYF
V gene: TRBV19; clone size: .; D gene: TRBD1; J gene: TRBJ2-5; CDR3 DNA: TGTGCCAGTAGTATAGGGGACAGGGAGGTGGAGACCCAGTACTTC; CDR3 protein: CASSIGDREVETQYF
V gene: TRBV4-3; clone size: .; D gene: .; J gene: TRBJ2-2; CDR3 DNA: TGCGCCAGCAGCCTGGGGACGGTGAACACCGGGGAGCTGTTTTTT; CDR3 protein: CASSLGTVNTGELFF
V gene: TRBV4-3; clone size: .; D gene: .; J gene: TRBJ2-4; CDR3 DNA: TGCGCCAGCAGCCAAGATGCCCTAGCCAAAAACATTCAGTACTTC; CDR3 protein: CASSQDALAKNIQYF
V gene: TRBV7-9; clone size: .; D gene: .; J gene: TRBJ2-7; CDR3 DNA: TGTGCCAGCACCAAAAGTCGGGGCAGGGCGTCCCACGAGCAGTACTTC; CDR3 protein: CASTKSRGRASHEQYF
V gene: TRBV6-6; clone size: .; D gene: .; J gene: TRBJ2-1; CDR3 DNA: TGTGCCAGCAGTTACGGCCAGTCGGCGTACAATGAGCAGTTCTTC; CDR3 protein: CASSYGQSAYNEQFF
V gene: TRBV5-4; clone size: .; D gene: .; J gene: TRBJ1-1; CDR3 DNA: TGTGCCATCTACAAAAGGGACTGGGGAGAAGCTTTCTTT; CDR3 protein: CAIYKRDWGEAFF
V gene: TRBV19; clone size: .; D gene: TRBD2; J gene: TRBJ2-3; CDR3 DNA: TGTGCCAGTAGTATACGCGCCCCGGGACTAGGTCAAGATACGCAGTATTTT; CDR3 protein: CASSIRAPGLGQDTQYF
V gene: TRBV29-1; clone size: .; D gene: .; J gene: TRBJ2-1; CDR3 DNA: TGCAGCTCAGGGCTTCAAGACTCCTACAATGAGCAGTTCTTC; CDR3 protein: CSSGLQDSYNEQFF
V gene: TRBV5-4; clone size: .; D gene: .; J gene: TRBJ2-1; CDR3 DNA: TGTGCCAGCAGCTCAAGGGGTGGCAATGGGCAGTTCTTC; CDR3 protein: CASSSRGGNGQFF
V gene: TRBV4-3; clone size: .; D gene: TRBD2; J gene: TRBJ2-7; CDR3 DNA: TGCGCCAGCAGCCTACACAAGGGACGCTGGGAGGGGTTCGAGCAGTACTTC; CDR3 protein: CASSLHKGRWEGFEQYF